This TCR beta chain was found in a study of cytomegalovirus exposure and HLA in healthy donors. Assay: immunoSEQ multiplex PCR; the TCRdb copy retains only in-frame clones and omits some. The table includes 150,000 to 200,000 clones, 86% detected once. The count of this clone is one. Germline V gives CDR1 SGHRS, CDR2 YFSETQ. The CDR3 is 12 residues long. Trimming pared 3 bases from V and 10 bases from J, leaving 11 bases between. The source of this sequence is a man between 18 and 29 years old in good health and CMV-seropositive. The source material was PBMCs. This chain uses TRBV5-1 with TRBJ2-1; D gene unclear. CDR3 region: CASSSSFREQFF. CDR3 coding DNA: TGCGCCAGCAGCTCGTCCTTTCGGGAGCAGTTCTTC.